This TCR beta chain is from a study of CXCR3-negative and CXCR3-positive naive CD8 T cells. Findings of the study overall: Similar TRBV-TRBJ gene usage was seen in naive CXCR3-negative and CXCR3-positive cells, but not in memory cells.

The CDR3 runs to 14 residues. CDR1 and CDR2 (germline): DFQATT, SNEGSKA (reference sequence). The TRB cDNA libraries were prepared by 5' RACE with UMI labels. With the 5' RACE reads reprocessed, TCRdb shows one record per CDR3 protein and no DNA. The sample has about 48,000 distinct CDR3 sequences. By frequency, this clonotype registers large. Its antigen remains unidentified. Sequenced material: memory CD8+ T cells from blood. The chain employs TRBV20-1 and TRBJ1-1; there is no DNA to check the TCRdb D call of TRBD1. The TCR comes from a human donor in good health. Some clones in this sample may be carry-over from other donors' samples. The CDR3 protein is CSAKTTGDNTEAFF.